These 17 T cell receptor beta chains originate from one sample sequenced in a study of cytomegalovirus exposure and HLA in healthy donors. It was with 60 Vbeta and 13 Jbeta primers that the PCR ran. Repertoires were generated with immunoSEQ multiplex PCR, while TCRdb's copy carries only in-frame clones and drops some. The top ten clones hold under 4.5% of a sample with about 140,000 clones, roughly 80% of them seen once. Material for sequencing was PBMCs. The receptors come from a man aged 40-49 years in good health and CMV-seropositive.

The chain has TRBV5-1 and TRBJ2-1; 7 positions match TRBD1. Trimming removed 4 bases from V and 7 bases from J; junction bases left unmatched: 11. The length of the CDR3 is 15 residues. Germline assignment: CDR1 SGHRS and CDR2 YFSETQ. DNA for the CDR3: TGCGCCAGCAGCGAGACAGGGACGTCTGAGAATGAGCAGTTCTTC. Translating gives CASSETGTSENEQFF.

V usage is TRBV19 and J usage is TRBJ1-4; D ambiguous. V lost 0 bases, J lost 8 bases, and 7 bases lay in between. CDR1 is LNHDA and CDR2 is SQIVND in the germline V gene (reference sequence). This CDR3 contains 13 residues. The CDR3 protein is CASSIDNSEKLFF. The DNA of the CDR3 is TGTGCCAGTAGTATAGATAACAGCGAAAAACTGTTTTTT.

The chain employs TRBV5-1 and TRBJ2-1; possible D gene TRBD2, 5 bases. The V end lost 1 base, the J end lost 3 bases, and 14 bases lay between the germline ends. This CDR3 spans 16 amino acids. CDR1 is SGHRS, CDR2 YFSETQ, per germline. The CDR3 nucleotides are TGCGCCAGCAGCTTGAGGCCAACGGGGAACTACAATGAGCAGTTCTTC. It translates to CASSLRPTGNYNEQFF. The whole variable domain, remainder taken from reference TRBV5-1 and TRBJ2-1, is KAGVTQTPRYLIKTRGQQVTLSCSPISGHRSVSWYQQTPGQGLQFLFEYFSETQRNKGNFPGRFSGRQFSNSRSEMNVSTLELGDSALYLCASSLRPTGNYNEQFFGPGTRLTVL.

This chain uses TRBV21-1 with TRBJ1-5; TRBD1 is taken as the D call from the table, unchecked against the DNA. TRBV21-1 is annotated as a pseudogene. This CDR3 has 18 amino acids. CDR3: CASSKAPGQGGGNQPQHF. The CDR3 bases are TGTGCCAGCAGCAAAGCTCCAGGACAGGGGGGCGGCAATCAGCCCCAGCATTTT.

V and J are TRBV25-1 and TRBJ1-4; D remains ambiguous. Germline V lookup: CDR1 MGHDK, CDR2 SYGVNS. There are 15 residues in the CDR3. Trimming removed 1 base from V and 0 bases from J, with 6 bases in between. CDR3 DNA sequence: TGTGCCAGCAGTGAATCCATTGCAACTAATGAAAAACTGTTTTTT. Amino acids: CASSESIATNEKLFF. Combining the CDR3 with reference TRBV25-1 and TRBJ1-4 gives the whole variable domain EADIYQTPRYLVIGTGKKITLECSQTMGHDKMYWYQQDPGMELHLIHYSYGVNSTEKGDLSSESTVSRIRTEHFPLTLESARPSHTSQYLCASSESIATNEKLFFGSGTQLSVL.

The gene calls are TRBV29-1 and TRBJ2-3; D perhaps matches TRBD1 (6 bases). The ends were cut back, 1 base at V and 1 base at J, with 15 bases in the middle. Per the germline V gene, CDR1 is SQVTM and CDR2 is ANQGSEA. The CDR3 runs to 16 residues. The CDR3 DNA follows: TGCAGCGTTGAAGGAAGTTGGGACAAGCGCACAGATACGCAGTATTTT. Translating it yields CSVEGSWDKRTDTQYF.

The rearrangement links TRBV19 to TRBJ2-7; D perhaps matches TRBD1 (6 bases). CDR1 is LNHDA, CDR2 SQIVND, per germline (reference sequence). The CDR3 sequence is 14 residues long. V was trimmed by 4 bases and J by 0 bases, leaving 10 bases between them. The CDR3 DNA sequence: TGTGCCAGTAGTACCGACAGGAGCTCCTACGAGCAGTACTTC. This encodes CASSTDRSSYEQYF.

This clone was seen once. The chain joins TRBV7-9 to TRBJ2-1; tentatively, D is TRBD2 (7 bases). The CDR3 runs to 13 residues. V was pared by 3 bases and J by 9 bases, with 12 bases between. Germline CDR1 and CDR2: SEHNR and FQNEAQ (reference sequence). CDR3 loop: CASSFGGRSEQFF. The CDR3 DNA reads as TGTGCCAGCAGCTTCGGGGGGCGGAGTGAGCAGTTCTTC. Looking up the rest from reference TRBV7-9 and TRBJ2-1 gives the full variable domain: DTGVSQNPRHKITKRGQNVTFRCDPISEHNRLYWYRQTLGQGPEFLTYFQNEAQLEKSRLLSDRFSAERPKGSFSTLEIQRTEQGDSAMYLCASSFGGRSEQFFGPGTRLTVL.

The chain has TRBV5-4 and TRBJ2-5; TRBD2 aligns across 7 bases. After removal of 0 bases from V and 4 bases from J, the junction contained 6 bases not matched to a gene. The germline V gene has CDR1 SGHNT and CDR2 YYREEE (reference sequence). The length of the CDR3 is 15 residues. The CDR3 is CASSLVREARETQYF. The CDR3 DNA follows: TGTGCCAGCAGCTTGGTCCGGGAGGCGAGAGAGACCCAGTACTTC.

This clone appeared a few times. Here the CDR3 reads CASSLARFGRELLDTQYF. The CDR3, as DNA: TGTGCCAGCAGCTTAGCGAGGTTCGGGCGGGAGTTATTAGATACGCAGTATTTT. The rearrangement links TRBV7-8 to TRBJ2-3; TRBD2 matches 7 bases. V lost 0 bases to trimming and J lost 5 bases; unmatched junction nucleotides: 14. Per germline, CDR1 SGHVS and CDR2 FQNEAQ. The CDR3 runs to 18 residues.

V is TRBV11-2 and J is TRBJ2-5, with TRBD1 as a possible D gene (6 bases). CDR3 length equals 15 residues. The V gene's germline CDR1 is SGHAT and CDR2 FQNNGV. The germline V and J ends were trimmed by 4 bases and 4 bases, with 16 bases remaining between them. DNA for the CDR3: TGTGCCAGCAGCTCACGTACAGGGTATGGAGAGACCCAGTACTTC. It yields the protein CASSSRTGYGETQYF.

J is TRBJ2-7 and V is TRBV28; 11 bases fit TRBD1. The CDR3 contains 14 residues. Germline V CDR1 and CDR2: MDHEN, SYDVKM. V shed 3 bases, J shed 7 bases, and the junction held 5 bases outside the gene matches. The CDR3: CASSFGQGAREQYF. CDR3 DNA: TGTGCCAGCAGTTTCGGACAGGGGGCGAGGGAGCAGTACTTC.

The sample holds a few counts of this clone. The J gene is TRBJ1-2, the V gene TRBV7-9; D is unresolved. Trimming took 8 bases from V and 4 from J, leaving 17 bases between them. CDR1 is SEHNR and CDR2 is FQNEAQ in the germline V gene (reference sequence). The CDR3 is made up of 14 amino acids. Here the CDR3 DNA reads TGTGCCAGCCCCGGAGCCGAGGGCCTCTATGGCTACACCTTC. It codes for CASPGAEGLYGYTF.

This chain connects TRBV5-1 to TRBJ1-1, with 7 nucleotides matching TRBD1. This CDR3 is 16 amino acids long. Germline CDR1 reads SGHRS; CDR2 reads YFSETQ. Trimming cost V 6 bases and J 0 bases; bases outside gene matches: 11. The CDR3 nucleotides are TGCGCCAGCACCCTACAGGGGTGGGGGGTGAACACTGAAGCTTTCTTT. Encoded protein: CASTLQGWGVNTEAFF.

The chain carries TRBV7-8 and TRBJ1-3; D not certain. Germline V gives CDR1 SGHVS, CDR2 FQNEAQ. Trimming removed 1 base from V and 0 bases from J, with 7 bases in between. CDR3 size: 15 residues. Written as DNA, the CDR3 is TGTGCCAGCAGCTTAGTGGGCATCTCTGGAAACACCATATATTTT. It codes for CASSLVGISGNTIYF.

This clone was recorded a few times. The V gene is TRBV29-1, the J gene TRBJ2-7; the match to TRBD1 covers 10 bases. This CDR3 region has 14 residues. With 6 bases clipped from V and 2 bases from J, the junction kept 7 bases outside the gene matches. Germline V gene data show CDR1 as SQVTM and CDR2 as ANQGSEA. The CDR3 protein is CSVAGTGETYEQYF. DNA for the CDR3: TGCAGCGTGGCCGGGACAGGGGAAACCTACGAGCAGTACTTC.

The genes are TRBV6-5 and TRBJ2-7; 8 bases are shared with TRBD1. The CDR3 runs 15 residues. Looked up from germline, CDR1 is MNHEY and CDR2 is SVGAGI. Trimming removed 6 bases from V and 3 bases from J; junction bases left unmatched: 10. The CDR3 coding sequence is TGTGCCAGCAGAACTACCGGGACAGGACGCTACGAGCAGTACTTC. It codes for CASRTTGTGRYEQYF.